The clone carrying this TCR beta chain was detected many times. Its target is unknown. Lactation, pregnancy, uncontrolled infections and other autoimmune diseases were all grounds for excluding patients. This sample is part of a study of Graves' ophthalmopathy and Graves' hyperthyroidism. General study points: The authors also found most expanded thyroid clonotypes above 0.001 frequency in blood.

Investigators amplified TCR beta CDR3 regions from RNA transcripts. First-round RT-PCR relied on HTBI primers, and a second-round multiplex PCR came next. TCRdb reprocessed the multiplex PCR reads with MiXCR, giving one entry per CDR3 protein. Found here are 560,000 or so distinct CDR3 sequences, less than 40% of them singletons; the top ten hold about 4.1%. In germline, CDR1 is SEHNR, CDR2 FQNEAQ (reference sequence). The length of the CDR3 is 15 residues. V lost 1 base to trimming and J lost 4 bases, with 10 bases between them. What was sequenced was peripheral blood or thyroid tissue (not recorded which). The receptor comes from an adult man with Graves' hyperthyroidism. This chain connects TRBV7-9 to TRBJ1-4; no reliable D call. CDR3 coding DNA: TGTGCCAGCAGCTTAGGTTCGAGTTTTAATGAAAAACTGTTTTTT. Amino acid sequence: CASSLGSSFNEKLFF. The full variable domain, with the rest looked up from reference TRBV7-9 and TRBJ1-4, is DTGVSQNPRHKITKRGQNVTFRCDPISEHNRLYWYRQTLGQGPEFLTYFQNEAQLEKSRLLSDRFSAERPKGSFSTLEIQRTEQGDSAMYLCASSLGSSFNEKLFFGSGTQLSVL.